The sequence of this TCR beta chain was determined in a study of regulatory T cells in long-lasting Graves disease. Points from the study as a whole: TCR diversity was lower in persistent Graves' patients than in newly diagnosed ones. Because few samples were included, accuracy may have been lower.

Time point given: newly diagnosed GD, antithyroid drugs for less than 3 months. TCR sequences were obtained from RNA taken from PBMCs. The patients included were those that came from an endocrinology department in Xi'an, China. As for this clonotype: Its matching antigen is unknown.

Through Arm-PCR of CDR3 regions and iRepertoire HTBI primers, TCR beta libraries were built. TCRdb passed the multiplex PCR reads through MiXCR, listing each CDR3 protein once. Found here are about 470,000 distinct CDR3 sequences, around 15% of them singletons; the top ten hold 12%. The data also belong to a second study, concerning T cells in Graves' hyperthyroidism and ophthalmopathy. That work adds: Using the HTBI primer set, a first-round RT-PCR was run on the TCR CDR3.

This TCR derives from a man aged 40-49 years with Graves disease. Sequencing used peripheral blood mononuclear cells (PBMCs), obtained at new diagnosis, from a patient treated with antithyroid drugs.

The CDR3 protein is CASSQARGHTGELFF. The CDR3 DNA follows: TGTGCCAGCAGCCAGGCCAGGGGGCATACCGGGGAGCTGTTTTTT. The chain is built from TRBV7-9 and TRBJ2-2, with 8 bases aligning to TRBD1. In germline, CDR1 is SEHNR, CDR2 FQNEAQ (reference sequence). V dropped 5 bases and J dropped 5; count of bases not matched to a gene: 7. There are 15 residues in the CDR3. Full variable domain (remainder filled in from reference TRBV7-9 and TRBJ2-2): DTGVSQNPRHKITKRGQNVTFRCDPISEHNRLYWYRQTLGQGPEFLTYFQNEAQLEKSRLLSDRFSAERPKGSFSTLEIQRTEQGDSAMYLCASSQARGHTGELFFGEGSRLTVL.